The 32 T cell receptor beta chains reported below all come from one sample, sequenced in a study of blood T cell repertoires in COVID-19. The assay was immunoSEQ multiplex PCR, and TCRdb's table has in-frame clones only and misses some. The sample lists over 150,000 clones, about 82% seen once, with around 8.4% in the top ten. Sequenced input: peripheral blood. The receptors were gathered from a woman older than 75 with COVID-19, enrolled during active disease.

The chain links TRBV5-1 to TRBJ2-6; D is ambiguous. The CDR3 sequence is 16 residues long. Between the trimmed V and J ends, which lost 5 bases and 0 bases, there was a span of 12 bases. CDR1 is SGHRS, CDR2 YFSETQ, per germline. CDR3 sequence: CASRGTPVSGANVLTF. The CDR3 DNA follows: TGCGCCAGCAGGGGCACGCCCGTCTCTGGGGCCAACGTCCTGACTTTC. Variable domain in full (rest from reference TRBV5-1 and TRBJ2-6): KAGVTQTPRYLIKTRGQQVTLSCSPISGHRSVSWYQQTPGQGLQFLFEYFSETQRNKGNFPGRFSGRQFSNSRSEMNVSTLELGDSALYLCASRGTPVSGANVLTFGAGSRLTVL.

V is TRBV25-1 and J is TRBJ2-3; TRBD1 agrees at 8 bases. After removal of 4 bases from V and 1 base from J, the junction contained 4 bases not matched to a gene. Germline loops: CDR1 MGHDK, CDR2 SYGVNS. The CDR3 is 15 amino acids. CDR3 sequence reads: CASSGGQGRTDTQYF. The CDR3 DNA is TGTGCCAGCAGTGGTGGACAGGGTCGCACAGATACGCAGTATTTT.

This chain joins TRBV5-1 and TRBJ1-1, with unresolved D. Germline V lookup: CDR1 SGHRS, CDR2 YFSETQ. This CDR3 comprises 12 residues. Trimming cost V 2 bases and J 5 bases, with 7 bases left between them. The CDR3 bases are TGCGCCAGCAGCTTAACCAGGACTGAAGCTTTCTTT. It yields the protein CASSLTRTEAFF.

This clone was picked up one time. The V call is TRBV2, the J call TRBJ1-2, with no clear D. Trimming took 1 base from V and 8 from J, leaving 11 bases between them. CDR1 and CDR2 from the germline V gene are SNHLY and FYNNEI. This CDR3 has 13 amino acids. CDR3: CASSEVSAGGYTF. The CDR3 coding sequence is TGTGCCAGCAGTGAAGTGAGCGCTGGGGGCTACACCTTC.

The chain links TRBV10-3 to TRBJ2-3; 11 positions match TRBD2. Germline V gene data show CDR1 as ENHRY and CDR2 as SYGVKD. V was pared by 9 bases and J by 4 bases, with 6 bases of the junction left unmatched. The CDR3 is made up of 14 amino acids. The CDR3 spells CAIRSGGDADTQYF. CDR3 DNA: TGTGCCATACGTAGCGGGGGGGACGCAGATACGCAGTATTTT.

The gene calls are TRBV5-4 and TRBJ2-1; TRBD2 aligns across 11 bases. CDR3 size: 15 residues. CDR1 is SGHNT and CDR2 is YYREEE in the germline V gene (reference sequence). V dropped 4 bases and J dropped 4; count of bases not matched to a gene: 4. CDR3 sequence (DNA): TGTGCCAGCAGCCCCGGACTAGCGGGTTACAATGAGCAGTTCTTC. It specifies CASSPGLAGYNEQFF.

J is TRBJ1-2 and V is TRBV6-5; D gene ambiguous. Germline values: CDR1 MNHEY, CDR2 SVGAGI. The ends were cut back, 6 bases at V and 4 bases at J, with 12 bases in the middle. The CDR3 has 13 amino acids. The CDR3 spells CASSNRDLYGYTF. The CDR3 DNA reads TGTGCCAGCAGCAACCGGGATCTCTATGGCTACACCTTC.

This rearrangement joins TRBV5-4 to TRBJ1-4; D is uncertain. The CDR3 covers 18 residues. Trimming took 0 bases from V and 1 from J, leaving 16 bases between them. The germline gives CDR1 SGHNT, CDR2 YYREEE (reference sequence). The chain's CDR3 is CASSLASSVSRTNEKLFF. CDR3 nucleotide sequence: TGTGCCAGCAGCTTGGCCAGTAGCGTATCAAGAACTAATGAAAAACTGTTTTTT.

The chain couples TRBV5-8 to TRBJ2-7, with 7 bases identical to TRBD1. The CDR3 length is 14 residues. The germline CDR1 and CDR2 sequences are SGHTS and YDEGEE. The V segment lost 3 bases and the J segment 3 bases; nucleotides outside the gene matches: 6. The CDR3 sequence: CASSSTTGNYEQYF. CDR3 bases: TGTGCCAGCAGCTCGACGACAGGGAACTACGAGCAGTACTTC. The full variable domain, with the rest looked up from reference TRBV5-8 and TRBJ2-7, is EAGVTQSPTHLIKTRGQQATLRCSPISGHTSVYWYQQALGLGLQFLLWYDEGEERNRGNFPPRFSGRQFPNYSSELNVNALELEDSALYLCASSSTTGNYEQYFGPGTRLTVT.

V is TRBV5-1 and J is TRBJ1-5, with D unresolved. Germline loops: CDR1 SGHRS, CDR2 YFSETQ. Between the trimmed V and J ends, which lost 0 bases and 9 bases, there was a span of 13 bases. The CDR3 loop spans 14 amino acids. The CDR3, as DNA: TGCGCCAGCAGCTTGGGACCGGGAAATACGCCCCAGCATTTT. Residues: CASSLGPGNTPQHF.

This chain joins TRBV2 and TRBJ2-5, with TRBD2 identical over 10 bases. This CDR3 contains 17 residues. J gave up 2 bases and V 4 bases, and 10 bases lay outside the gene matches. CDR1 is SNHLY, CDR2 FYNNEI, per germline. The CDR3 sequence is CASSVSFRLAGQETQYF. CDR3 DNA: TGTGCCAGCAGTGTCTCCTTTCGACTAGCGGGTCAAGAGACCCAGTACTTC.

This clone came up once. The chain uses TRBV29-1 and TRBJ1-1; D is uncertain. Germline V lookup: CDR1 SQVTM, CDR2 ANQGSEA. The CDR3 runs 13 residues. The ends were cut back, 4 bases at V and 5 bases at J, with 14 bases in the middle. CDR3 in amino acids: CSVGDSVRTEAFF. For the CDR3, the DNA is TGCAGCGTTGGTGACTCAGTGAGGACTGAAGCTTTCTTT.

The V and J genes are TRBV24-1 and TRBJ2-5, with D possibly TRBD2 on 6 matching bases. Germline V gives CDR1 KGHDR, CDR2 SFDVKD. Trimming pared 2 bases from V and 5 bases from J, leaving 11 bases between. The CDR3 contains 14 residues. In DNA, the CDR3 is TGTGCCACCAGTGATTGGGCGGAGGGGGAGACCCAGTACTTC. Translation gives CATSDWAEGETQYF.

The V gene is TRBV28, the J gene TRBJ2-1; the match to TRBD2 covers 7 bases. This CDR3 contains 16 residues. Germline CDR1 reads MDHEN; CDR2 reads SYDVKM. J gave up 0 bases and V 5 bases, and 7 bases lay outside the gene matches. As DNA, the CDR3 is TGTGCCAGCAGTCTGTCCGGCGGGAGCTCCTACAATGAGCAGTTCTTC. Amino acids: CASSLSGGSSYNEQFF.

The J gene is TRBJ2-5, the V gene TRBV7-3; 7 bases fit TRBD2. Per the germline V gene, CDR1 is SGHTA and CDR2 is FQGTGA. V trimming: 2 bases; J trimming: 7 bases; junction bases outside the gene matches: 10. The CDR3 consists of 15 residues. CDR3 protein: CASSLGGGNRRTQYF. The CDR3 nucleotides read TGTGCCAGCAGCTTAGGGGGAGGGAACCGCAGGACCCAGTACTTC.

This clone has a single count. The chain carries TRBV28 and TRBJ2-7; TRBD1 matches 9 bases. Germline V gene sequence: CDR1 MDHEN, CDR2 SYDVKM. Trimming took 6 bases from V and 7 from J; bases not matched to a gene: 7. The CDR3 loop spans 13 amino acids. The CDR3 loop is CASSLQGAREQYF. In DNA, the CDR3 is TGTGCCAGCAGCTTACAGGGGGCGAGGGAGCAGTACTTC.

The chain's CDR3 is CASRVRDRGHSPLHF. CDR3 coding DNA: TGTGCCAGCAGGGTCCGAGACAGGGGCCATTCACCCCTCCACTTT. The genes are TRBV28 and TRBJ1-6; TRBD1 matches 8 bases. The junction had 9 bases not matched to a gene; V was cut back by 6 bases and J by 8 bases. There are 15 residues in the CDR3. Germline CDR1 and CDR2: MDHEN and SYDVKM.

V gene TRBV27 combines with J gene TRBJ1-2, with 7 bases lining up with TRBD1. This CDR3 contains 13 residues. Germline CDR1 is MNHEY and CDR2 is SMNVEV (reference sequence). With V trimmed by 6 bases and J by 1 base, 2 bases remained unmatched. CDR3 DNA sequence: TGTGCCAGCAGCCGGGACAGTAACTATGGCTACACCTTC. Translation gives CASSRDSNYGYTF.

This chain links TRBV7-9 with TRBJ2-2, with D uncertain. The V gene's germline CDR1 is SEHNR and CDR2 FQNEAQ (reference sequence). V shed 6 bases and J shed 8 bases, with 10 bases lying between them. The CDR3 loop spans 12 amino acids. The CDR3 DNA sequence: TGTGCCAGCAGTTCCTCGGTAGGGGAGCTGTTTTTT. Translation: CASSSSVGELFF. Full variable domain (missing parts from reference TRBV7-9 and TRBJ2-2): DTGVSQNPRHKITKRGQNVTFRCDPISEHNRLYWYRQTLGQGPEFLTYFQNEAQLEKSRLLSDRFSAERPKGSFSTLEIQRTEQGDSAMYLCASSSSVGELFFGEGSRLTVL.

CDR3 in DNA: TGCGCCAGCAGCCAAGTTATCCCTCTCAGGGACAGAAGTAACTATGGCTACACCTTC. Translation: CASSQVIPLRDRSNYGYTF. The V and J genes are TRBV4-1 and TRBJ1-2; TRBD1 aligns across 7 bases. The CDR3 is 19 amino acids. With 1 base clipped from V and 1 base from J, the junction kept 15 bases outside the gene matches. Germline V gene data show CDR1 as MGHRA and CDR2 as YSYEKL.

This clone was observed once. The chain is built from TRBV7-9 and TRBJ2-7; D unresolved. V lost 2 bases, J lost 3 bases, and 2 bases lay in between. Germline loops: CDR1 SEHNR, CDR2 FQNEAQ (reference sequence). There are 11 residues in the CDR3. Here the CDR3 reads CASSLYYEQYF. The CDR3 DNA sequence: TGTGCCAGCAGCTTATACTACGAGCAGTACTTC.

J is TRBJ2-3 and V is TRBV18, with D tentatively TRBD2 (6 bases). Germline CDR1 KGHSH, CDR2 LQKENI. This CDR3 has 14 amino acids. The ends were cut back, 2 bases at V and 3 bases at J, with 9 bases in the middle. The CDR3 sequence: CASSPASVTDTQYF. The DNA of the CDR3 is TGTGCCAGCTCACCAGCTAGCGTTACAGATACGCAGTATTTT.

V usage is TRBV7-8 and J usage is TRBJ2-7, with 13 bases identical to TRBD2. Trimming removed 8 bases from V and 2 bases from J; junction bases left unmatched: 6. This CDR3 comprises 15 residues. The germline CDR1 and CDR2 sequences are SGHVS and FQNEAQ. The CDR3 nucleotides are TGTGCCAGCGGTCCGACTAGCGGGAGGACCTACGAGCAGTACTTC. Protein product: CASGPTSGRTYEQYF.

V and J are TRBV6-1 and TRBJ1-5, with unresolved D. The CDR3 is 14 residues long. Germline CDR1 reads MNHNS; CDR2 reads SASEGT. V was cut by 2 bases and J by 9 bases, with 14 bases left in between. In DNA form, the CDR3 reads TGTGCCAGCAGTGAACCACCGTCTCGCGGGCCCCAGCATTTT. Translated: CASSEPPSRGPQHF.

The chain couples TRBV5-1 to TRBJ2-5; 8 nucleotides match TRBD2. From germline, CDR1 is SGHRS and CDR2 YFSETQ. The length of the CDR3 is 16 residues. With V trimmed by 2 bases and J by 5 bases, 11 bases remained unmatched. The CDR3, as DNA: TGCGCCAGCAGCTTCCCCCGGGAGGGCTTCGGGGAGACCCAGTACTTC. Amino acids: CASSFPREGFGETQYF.

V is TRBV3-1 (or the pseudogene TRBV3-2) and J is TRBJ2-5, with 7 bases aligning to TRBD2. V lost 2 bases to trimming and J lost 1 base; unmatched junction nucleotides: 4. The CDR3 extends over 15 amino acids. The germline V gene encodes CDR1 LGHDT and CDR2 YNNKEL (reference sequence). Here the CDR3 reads CASSQPTSAQETQYF. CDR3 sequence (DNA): TGTGCCAGCAGCCAACCTACTAGCGCCCAAGAGACCCAGTACTTC.

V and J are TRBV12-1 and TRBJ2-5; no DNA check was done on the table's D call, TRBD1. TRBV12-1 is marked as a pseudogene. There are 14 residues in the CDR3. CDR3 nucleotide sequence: TGTGCCAGCGGCCCGGAACAGGCGAAAGAGACCCAGTACTTC. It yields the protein CASGPEQAKETQYF.

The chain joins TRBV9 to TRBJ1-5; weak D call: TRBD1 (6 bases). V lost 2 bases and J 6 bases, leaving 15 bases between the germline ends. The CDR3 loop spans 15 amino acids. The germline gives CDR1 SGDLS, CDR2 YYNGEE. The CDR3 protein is CASSVAGGRFQPQHF. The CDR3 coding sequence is TGTGCCAGCAGCGTCGCCGGGGGGCGGTTTCAGCCCCAGCATTTT.

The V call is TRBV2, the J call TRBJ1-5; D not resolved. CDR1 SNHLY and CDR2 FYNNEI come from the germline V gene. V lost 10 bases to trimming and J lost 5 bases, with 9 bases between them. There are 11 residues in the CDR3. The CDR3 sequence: CATGEDQPQHF. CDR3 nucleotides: TGTGCCACCGGGGAGGATCAGCCCCAGCATTTT.

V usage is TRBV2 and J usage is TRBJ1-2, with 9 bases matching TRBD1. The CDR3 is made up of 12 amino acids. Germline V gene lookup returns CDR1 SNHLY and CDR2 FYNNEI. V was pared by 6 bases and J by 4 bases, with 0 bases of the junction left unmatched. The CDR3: CASRDRGYGYTF. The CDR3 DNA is TGTGCCAGCAGGGACAGGGGCTATGGCTACACCTTC.

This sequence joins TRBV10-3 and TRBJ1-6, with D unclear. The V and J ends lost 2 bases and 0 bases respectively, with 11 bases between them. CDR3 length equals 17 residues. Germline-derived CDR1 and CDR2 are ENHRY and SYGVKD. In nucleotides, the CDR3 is TGTGCCATCAGTGAGCCGTCGGGGAGCTCCTATAATTCACCCCTCCACTTT. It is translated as CAISEPSGSSYNSPLHF.

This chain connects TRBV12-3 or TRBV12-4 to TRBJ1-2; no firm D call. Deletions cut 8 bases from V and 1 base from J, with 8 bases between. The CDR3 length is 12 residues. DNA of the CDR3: TGTGCCAGCGTCCTTAATAACTATGGCTACACCTTC. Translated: CASVLNNYGYTF.